This entry describes one TCR beta chain. The repertoire was sequenced with immunoSEQ multiplex PCR; TCRdb's copy has only in-frame clones and lacks some. The data hold 100,000 or so clones, with over 80% observed a single time. This record comes from a study of blood T cell repertoires in COVID-19. This CDR3 region has 15 residues. Per the germline V gene, CDR1 is SGHKS and CDR2 is YYEKEE (reference sequence). The J segment lost 1 base and the V segment lost 0 bases, leaving 3 bases of the junction unmatched. This clonotype originated in a man aged 50 or older with acute or convalescent COVID-19. Sequencing used peripheral blood. V usage is TRBV5-5 and J usage is TRBJ1-1, with 7 bases fitting TRBD1. In DNA form, the CDR3 reads TGTGCCAGCAGCTTGGCAGGGGGTCCGAACACTGAAGCTTTCTTT. Encoded protein: CASSLAGGPNTEAFF.